The 14 T cell receptor beta chains below all came from one sample that was sequenced in a study of CD8 T cells in ankylosing spondylitis. MiXCR, applied by TCRdb to the 5' RACE reads, yields one record per CDR3 protein. This table has 55,000 or so distinct CDR3 sequences, roughly 7.4% appearing once. The sequenced sample consisted of blood, either unsorted or a sorted T cell fraction (not recorded which). These receptors were collected from a female donor with ankylosing spondylitis or in good health (not recorded which).

This clonotype was seen repeatedly, ten times or more. The V gene is TRBV28, the J gene TRBJ1-2; 10 bases line up with TRBD1. The CDR3 has 16 residues. CDR1 MDHEN and CDR2 SYDVKM come from the germline V gene. V trimming: 6 bases; J trimming: 4 bases; junction bases outside the gene matches: 11. The CDR3, as DNA: TGTGCCAGCAGCCCAGGACAGGGGGGTTTCGGCTATGGCTACACCTTC. This codes for CASSPGQGGFGYGYTF.

This chain links TRBV5-1 with TRBJ2-3; possibly TRBD1 for D (7 bases). Germline V gene lookup returns CDR1 SGHRS and CDR2 YFSETQ. V was shortened by 1 base and J by 8 bases, with 20 bases between the two germline ends. CDR3 length: 16 amino acids. The CDR3 region has the DNA TGCGCCAGCAGCTTGATCAGGGGGGCGGTCGGGACTACGCAGTATTTT. It codes for CASSLIRGAVGTTQYF.

This clonotype was seen many times. The V call is TRBV4-1, the J call TRBJ2-5, with D possibly matching TRBD1 (6 bases). Germline V gene data show CDR1 as MGHRA and CDR2 as YSYEKL. The germline V and J ends were trimmed by 2 bases and 2 bases, with 21 bases remaining between them. This CDR3 has 18 amino acids. In DNA, the CDR3 is TGCGCCAGCAGCCAATTCCCATACCACAGGGTGGCTCAAGAGACCCAGTACTTC. It is translated as CASSQFPYHRVAQETQYF.

This clonotype was observed many times. V usage is TRBV6-2 or TRBV6-3 and J usage is TRBJ2-2, with D uncertain. There are 15 residues in the CDR3. V lost 8 bases to trimming and J lost 0 bases, with 13 bases between them. Germline-derived CDR1 and CDR2 are MNHEY and SVGEGT. For the CDR3, the DNA is TGTGCCAGCTCGCCTGTTGTCCCGAACACCGGGGAGCTGTTTTTT. It yields the protein CASSPVVPNTGELFF.

The sample holds many counts of this clonotype. CDR3 loop: CASSQDYLGGPAFF. DNA of the CDR3: TGTGCCAGCAGCCAAGACTATCTCGGGGGGCCGGCTTTCTTT. The chain links TRBV3-1 to TRBJ1-1; D might be TRBD1 (6 bases). The CDR3 is made up of 14 amino acids. Trimming left V 0 bases short and J 11 bases short, with 16 bases between. Germline V gene data show CDR1 as LGHDT and CDR2 as YNNKEL (reference sequence).

This clonotype was picked up many times. This sequence joins TRBV5-5 and TRBJ1-5; D ambiguous. Germline V CDR1 and CDR2: SGHKS, YYEKEE (reference sequence). This CDR3 contains 18 residues. The V and J ends lost 2 bases and 0 bases respectively, with 18 bases between them. The CDR3, as DNA: TGTGCCAGCAGCTTTAGGGAGGTTGCCGTTCTTAGCAATCAGCCCCAGCATTTT. It specifies CASSFREVAVLSNQPQHF.

The sample holds many counts of this clonotype. The chain couples TRBV10-3 to TRBJ1-1; 10 bases map to TRBD1. Germline V gene lookup returns CDR1 ENHRY and CDR2 SYGVKD. This CDR3 region has 15 residues. The junction had 9 bases not matched to a gene; V was cut back by 3 bases and J by 8 bases. CDR3 DNA sequence: TGTGCCATCAGTGATACGACAGGGGGCGGAGGGGAAGCTTTCTTT. It translates to CAISDTTGGGGEAFF.

Many counts were recorded for this clonotype. The chain employs TRBV6-2 or TRBV6-3 and TRBJ1-5; weak D call: TRBD1 (5 bases). V lost 6 bases to trimming and J lost 0 bases, with 12 bases between them. Germline V lookup: CDR1 MNHEY, CDR2 SVGEGT. The CDR3 contains 15 residues. CDR3 coding DNA: TGTGCCAGCAGACGGGACGGCGTTAGCAATCAGCCCCAGCATTTT. The encoded protein is CASRRDGVSNQPQHF.

This clonotype came up a few times. This chain joins TRBV20-1 and TRBJ1-4; a possible D gene is TRBD1 (6 bases). In germline, CDR1 is DFQATT, CDR2 SNEGSKA (reference sequence). This CDR3 has 19 amino acids. Between the trimmed V and J ends, which lost 3 bases and 0 bases, there was a span of 23 bases. The CDR3 DNA reads as TGCAGTGCTAGGGGTCCGGGATCAGGGGTCCTTGCAACTAATGAAAAACTGTTTTTT. Its translation: CSARGPGSGVLATNEKLFF.

This clonotype was seen ten or more times. The chain links TRBV10-3 to TRBJ1-2; D gene unclear. The CDR3 runs to 13 residues. V was clipped by 6 bases and J by 0 bases, with 8 bases between them. Germline CDR1 and CDR2: ENHRY and SYGVKD. The CDR3 loop reads CAIRGTANYGYTF. As DNA, the CDR3 is TGTGCCATCAGGGGAACAGCTAACTATGGCTACACCTTC.

The V and J genes are TRBV29-1 and TRBJ2-1; 7 bases match TRBD1. The ends lost 8 bases at V and 0 bases at J; junction bases unmatched: 4. This CDR3 is 13 amino acids long. Germline CDR1 and CDR2: SQVTM and ANQGSEA. This chain's CDR3 is CSSTGSSYNEQFF. The DNA for the CDR3 is TGCAGCTCGACAGGGAGCTCCTACAATGAGCAGTTCTTC.

The J gene is TRBJ2-1, the V gene TRBV18, with TRBD1 identical over 9 bases. The CDR3 consists of 14 residues. CDR1 is KGHSH and CDR2 is LQKENI in the germline V gene. After removal of 3 bases from V and 9 bases from J, the junction contained 6 bases not matched to a gene. The CDR3 sequence: CASSPPGTGSEQFF. The DNA for the CDR3 is TGTGCCAGCTCACCCCCCGGGACAGGGAGTGAGCAGTTCTTC.

This clonotype was observed many times. The chain uses TRBV28 and TRBJ2-2, with TRBD2 identical over 14 bases. This CDR3 has 21 amino acids. Germline V gene lookup returns CDR1 MDHEN and CDR2 SYDVKM. V gave up 6 bases and J gave up 2 bases; unmatched junction bases: 17. The DNA for the CDR3 is TGTGCCAGCAGCCGACTGGGACTAGCGGGGGCCTCTGCTAAAAACACCGGGGAGCTGTTTTTT. Translated: CASSRLGLAGASAKNTGELFF.

In its sample, this clonotype was seen many times. The V and J genes are TRBV10-3 and TRBJ1-5, with D uncertain. Germline V CDR1 and CDR2: ENHRY, SYGVKD. CDR3 length: 13 residues. V was trimmed by 4 bases and J by 4 bases, leaving 8 bases between them. CDR3 in amino acids: CAISVQQNQPQHF. The CDR3 DNA reads as TGTGCCATCAGTGTGCAACAGAATCAGCCCCAGCATTTT.